This TCR beta chain was profiled in a study of OX40 agonist ivuxolimab in advanced cancers. In germline, CDR1 is GTSNPN, CDR2 SVGIG (reference sequence). Trimming took off 0 bases at V and 8 bases at J, with 13 bases between the two ends. The CDR3 runs 14 residues. General observations from the study: Averaging showed that CD8+ T cells had more expanded clones than CD4+ did.

Assay: immunoSEQ multiplex PCR; the TCRdb copy retains only in-frame clones and omits some. The data hold roughly 40,000 clones, with around 90% observed a single time. As to this clone: Its antigen is still unknown.

This chain uses TRBV30 with TRBJ1-4; D not resolved. The sequenced sample was CD4+ or CD8+ T cells sorted from blood, obtained in a trial of the OX40 agonist ivuxolimab. The TCR originated in an adult with an advanced solid tumor such as melanoma, head and neck, liver or kidney cancer. CDR3 region: CAWSVPKGGEKLFF. The DNA for the CDR3 is TGTGCCTGGAGTGTACCCAAAGGAGGCGAAAAACTGTTTTTT.